Included here is one T cell receptor beta chain sequence, with context. Per-base qualities were not stored, and no clone one base away is much larger. The data were obtained in a study of T cells after yellow fever vaccination (dated by TCRdb to the late 2010s). About the investigation overall: Libraries from fractions with low cell numbers were prepared with the SMART-Seq v4 Ultra Low Input RNA kit. Two healthy male donors, one aged 18 to 30 and one aged 30 to 39 years, were included in the cohort. Blood was collected at multiple timepoints before and after primary and secondary immunization, and bulk PBMC replicates and cell subsets were isolated. Bulk TCR alpha and beta repertoires were sequenced longitudinally to track T-cell clones before and after primary and booster YFV17D yellow fever vaccination. The study at large found these results: FACS-sorted repertoires could contain abundant contaminating clonotypes from the bulk population, so computational filtering was required. A small share of clonotypes was detected in both CD4 and CD8 compartments, with the overlap likely arising from convergent recombination. Most clones expanded after primary vaccination (about 95% of CD4 and roughly 88% of CD8) were re-detected after the booster, suggesting that broad memory maintenance occurred. Because the study included only two donors, the extent to which the findings can be generalized is limited. The secondary T-cell response was found to be weaker but faster than the primary response, with a peak reached on day 5 rather than on day 15.

TCR cDNA was synthesized by 5'RACE template switching, through which a universal primer site and unique molecular identifiers were introduced. cDNA synthesis was primed from both the TCR alpha and TCR beta constant segments. Library amplification involved two PCR steps, and the second step added sample barcodes and sequencing adapters. Sequencing of libraries was performed on Illumina HiSeq 2500 (2x100 bp) or NovaSeq (2x150 bp). The source study handled its data this way. Reads were demultiplexed and collapsed into UMI consensus sequences with MIGEC, and V(D)J alignment was performed with MiXCR. Vaccine-responding clonotypes were defined with edgeR using replicate PBMC samples, requiring FDR below 0.01 and a log2 fold change above 5 up to day 15. Each bulk clonotype was labeled CD4 or CD8 based on which sequenced repertoire, CD4 or CD8, contained the clonotype at higher abundance. Clonotypes enriched at least 10-fold in dextramer-positive over dextramer-negative fractions were defined as NS4B-specific, and CD4-biased clonotypes were excluded. TCRdb reran the public reads through fastp at Q25 and MiXCR, keeping productive beta chains. Each record represents a unique CDR3 protein, reported with the most common genes and DNA among its rows. TCRdb's processing, not the authors', yielded these V and J calls. The sample table shows over 85,000 distinct CDR3 sequences, and 8% to 10% are seen once. Clones ranked in the top ten supply 15% to 20% of the sample.

The germline V and J ends show losses of 5 bases and 5 bases respectively, and no gene match explains 7 bases of the junction. The CDR3 numbers 15 residues from cysteine through phenylalanine. Only the CDR3 DNA stays, 45 bases, in frame from base 1. The germline V gene (reference sequence) specifies SEHNR as CDR1 and FQNEAQ as CDR2. The intended sense of this specimen's treatment or condition label: live attenuated yellow fever vaccine strain. A standard Ficoll-Paque protocol was used to isolate PBMCs from peripheral blood. Epitope-specific CD8 T cells were sorted using a dextramer loaded with the yellow fever NS4B epitope peptide, with anti-CD3 and anti-CD8 staining. TriZol was used to extract RNA from bulk PBMCs, CD4 and CD8 fractions, and dextramer-positive and dextramer-negative fractions.

The chain uses TRBV7-9 and TRBJ2-5; 11 bases in the junction line up with TRBD2. This specimen was CD8+ T cells not binding an NS4B(214-222) dextramer, sorted from PBMCs, taken around 14 days after the first yellow fever vaccination. The cell subset or site label here, explained by the study, means: NS4B epitope dextramer-negative CD8 T cells. The TCR sequence derives from a man in his late teens or twenties who received the YFV17D yellow fever vaccine. CDR3 reads: CASSLSGGADETQYF. The nucleotide sequence is given as TGTGCCAGCAGCCTTAGCGGGGGGGCTGATGAGACCCAGTACTTC.